The text below deals with one T cell receptor (beta chain). Its specificity is not known. Germline CDR1 reads SGHDT; CDR2 reads YYEEEE. Trimming at V came to 0 bases and at J to 0 bases, leaving 3 bases not matched to a gene. The CDR3 sequence is 16 residues long. This specimen belongs to a study of OX40 agonist ivuxolimab in advanced cancers. Study information: The dose-escalation cohort was approximately 80% male, with a mean age of about 58 years, ranging roughly 23 to 79. Regarding the study as a whole: Dosing at 0.1 to 3.0 mg/kg was accompanied by clonal expansion of CD4+ and CD8+ blood T cells by week 6.

Libraries were prepared by immunoSEQ multiplex PCR; TCRdb keeps only in-frame clonotypes and omits some of them. Of about 19,000 clones in the sample, around two thirds were seen once. The receptor was derived from an adult with an advanced solid tumor such as melanoma, head and neck, liver or kidney cancer. The starting material was CD4+ or CD8+ T cells sorted from blood, obtained in a trial of the OX40 agonist ivuxolimab. The chain has TRBV5-6 and TRBJ2-1; 7 positions agree with TRBD2. The CDR3 bases are TGTGCCAGCAGCTTGGAGGGCGGGAGCTCCTACAATGAGCAGTTCTTC. Translation: CASSLEGGSSYNEQFF.